These 8 T cell receptor beta chains originate from one sample sequenced in a study of blood T cell repertoires in COVID-19. Here immunoSEQ multiplex PCR was the method, and the copy in TCRdb shows in-frame clones only, minus some. The repertoire holds roughly 160,000 clones, with about 83% as singletons. Sequenced input: peripheral blood. The source of these receptors is a woman of 80 years or more with COVID-19, enrolled during active disease.

The chain combines TRBV19 with TRBJ2-5, with TRBD2 identical over 7 bases. Germline CDR1 reads LNHDA; CDR2 reads SQIVND (reference sequence). The length of the CDR3 is 14 residues. The junction had 10 bases not matched to a gene; V was cut back by 5 bases and J by 7 bases. Here the CDR3 DNA reads TGTGCCAGTAGTTTCCGACTAGCTGAAGCGACCCAGTACTTC. It encodes CASSFRLAEATQYF.

DNA of the CDR3: TGTGCCAGCAGCTTAGGACAGGGAATAAATGAAAAACTGTTTTTT. Amino acids: CASSLGQGINEKLFF. The chain is built from TRBV5-4 and TRBJ1-4, with TRBD1 identical over 8 bases. V trimming: 2 bases; J trimming: 5 bases; junction bases outside the gene matches: 5. Germline CDR1 and CDR2: SGHNT and YYREEE (reference sequence). This CDR3 is 15 amino acids long.

The genes are TRBV7-6 and TRBJ2-1; 9 bases are a match to TRBD2. CDR3 size: 16 residues. Germline assignment: CDR1 SGHVS and CDR2 FNYEAQ. The trim removed 6 bases at V and 0 bases at J, leaving 6 bases unmatched. For the CDR3, the DNA is TGTGCCAGCAGTTTCGCGGGGGGGTTCTCCTACAATGAGCAGTTCTTC. It is translated as CASSFAGGFSYNEQFF.

The chain combines TRBV27 with TRBJ1-4; 7 nucleotides agree with TRBD1. This CDR3 has 16 residues. With 5 bases clipped from V and 8 bases from J, the junction kept 14 bases outside the gene matches. Germline assignment: CDR1 MNHEY and CDR2 SMNVEV (reference sequence). DNA of the CDR3: TGTGCCAGCAGTCCCCGGACAGGATTCAATTGGGAAAAACTGTTTTTT. As protein: CASSPRTGFNWEKLFF.

This sequence joins TRBV5-1 and TRBJ1-3; D is uncertain. Germline V gives CDR1 SGHRS, CDR2 YFSETQ. V shed 0 bases and J shed 0 bases, with 19 bases lying between them. This CDR3 is built from 19 residues. This chain's CDR3 is CASSLAVGLNSYSGNTIYF. The CDR3 nucleotides are TGCGCCAGCAGCTTGGCTGTTGGACTAAACTCGTACTCTGGAAACACCATATATTTT.

The chain links TRBV7-2 to TRBJ2-7; possibly TRBD1 for D (5 bases). Between the trimmed V and J ends, which lost 5 bases and 2 bases, there was a span of 22 bases. The CDR3 contains 17 residues. Germline V gene lookup returns CDR1 SGHTA and CDR2 FQGNSA. The CDR3 sequence: CASSQTSSDRPPYEQYF. As DNA, the CDR3 is TGTGCCAGCAGCCAGACGTCCAGTGACAGACCTCCCTACGAGCAGTACTTC.

V gene TRBV21-1 combines with J gene TRBJ1-4. TRBV21-1 is a pseudogene. The CDR3 sequence is 16 residues long. CDR3 loop: CASSSPLGTANEKLFF. CDR3 DNA sequence: TGTGCCAGCAGCTCCCCCCTCGGGACTGCTAATGAAAAACTGTTTTTT.

For the CDR3, the DNA is TGCGCCAGCAGCCAAGAGGACTCGACGGATGGGTACAATGAGCAGTTCTTC. It yields the protein CASSQEDSTDGYNEQFF. The V and J genes are TRBV4-1 and TRBJ2-1, with D maybe TRBD2 (5 bases). The CDR3 has 17 amino acids. The germline V gene encodes CDR1 MGHRA and CDR2 YSYEKL. The V end was cut by 0 bases, the J end by 4 bases, with 16 bases between.